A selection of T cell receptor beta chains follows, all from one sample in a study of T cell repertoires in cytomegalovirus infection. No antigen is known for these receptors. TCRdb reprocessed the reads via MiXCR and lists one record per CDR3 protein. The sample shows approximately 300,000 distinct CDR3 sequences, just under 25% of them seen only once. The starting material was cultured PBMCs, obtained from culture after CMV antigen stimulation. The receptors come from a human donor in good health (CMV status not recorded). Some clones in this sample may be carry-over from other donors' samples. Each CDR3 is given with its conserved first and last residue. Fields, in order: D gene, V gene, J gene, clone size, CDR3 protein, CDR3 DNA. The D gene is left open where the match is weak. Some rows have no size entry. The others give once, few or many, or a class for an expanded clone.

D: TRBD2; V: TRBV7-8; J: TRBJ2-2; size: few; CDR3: CASRGGGNGELFF; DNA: TGTGCCAGCAGGGGGGGAGGGAACGGGGAGCTGTTTTTT
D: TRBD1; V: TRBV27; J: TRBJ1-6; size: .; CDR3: CASSSRQGVRSPLHF; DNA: TGTGCCAGCAGTTCGCGACAGGGGGTTCGTTCACCCCTCCACTTT
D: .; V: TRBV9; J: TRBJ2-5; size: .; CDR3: CASSLTGVQETQYF; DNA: TGTGCCAGCAGCTTGACAGGAGTCCAAGAGACCCAGTACTTC
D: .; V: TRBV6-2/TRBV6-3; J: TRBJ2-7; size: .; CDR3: CASSYGAYYEQYF; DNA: TGTGCCAGCAGTTATGGGGCCTACTACGAGCAGTACTTC
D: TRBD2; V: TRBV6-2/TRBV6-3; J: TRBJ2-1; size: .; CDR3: CASSYPEGLAGVYNEQFF; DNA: TGTGCCAGCAGTTACCCGGAGGGTCTAGCGGGAGTTTACAATGAGCAGTTCTTC
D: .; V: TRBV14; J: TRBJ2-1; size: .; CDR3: CASSLTTASSYNEQFF; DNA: TGTGCCAGCAGCCTGACTACGGCTAGCTCCTACAATGAGCAGTTCTTC
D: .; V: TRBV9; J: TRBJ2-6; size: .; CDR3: CASSVAGGTGANVLTF; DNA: TGTGCCAGCAGCGTAGCCGGGGGCACCGGGGCCAACGTCCTGACTTTC
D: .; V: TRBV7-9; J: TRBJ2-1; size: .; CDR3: CASSITSSVGNEQFF; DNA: TGTGCCAGCAGCATTACAAGTTCCGTTGGGAATGAGCAGTTCTTC
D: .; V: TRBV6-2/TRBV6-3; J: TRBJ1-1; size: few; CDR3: CASSYSASEAFF; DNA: TGTGCCAGCAGTTACTCTGCTTCAGAGGCTTTCTTT
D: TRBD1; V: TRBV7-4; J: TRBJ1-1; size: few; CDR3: CASSLGGTGVNRAEAFF; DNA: TGTGCCAGCAGCTTAGGGGGGACAGGGGTGAATAGAGCTGAAGCTTTCTTT
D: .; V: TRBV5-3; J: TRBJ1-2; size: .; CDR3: CASSLDVGGPRYGYTF; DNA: TGTGCCAGCAGCTTGGATGTCGGGGGGCCGAGGTATGGCTACACCTTC
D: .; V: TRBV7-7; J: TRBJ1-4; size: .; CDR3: CASSVGGGSNEKLFF; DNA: TGTGCCAGCAGCGTCGGGGGTGGAAGTAATGAAAAACTGTTTTTT
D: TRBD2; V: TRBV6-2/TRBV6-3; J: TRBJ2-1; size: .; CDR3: CASSYYTSGTFYNEQFF; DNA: TGTGCCAGCAGTTACTATACTAGCGGGACCTTCTACAATGAGCAGTTCTTC
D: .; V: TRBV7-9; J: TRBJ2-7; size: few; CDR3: CASSHLRLPSSYEQYF; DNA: TGTGCCAGCAGCCATCTCAGACTCCCCAGCTCCTACGAGCAGTACTTC
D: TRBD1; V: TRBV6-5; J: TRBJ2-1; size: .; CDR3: CASTTGKGRNEQFF; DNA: TGTGCCAGCACGACAGGGAAGGGTAGGAATGAGCAGTTCTTC
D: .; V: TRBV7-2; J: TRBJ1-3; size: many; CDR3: CASSSGRILAGNTIYF; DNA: TGTGCCAGCAGCTCCGGACGGATCCTGGCTGGAAACACCATATATTTT
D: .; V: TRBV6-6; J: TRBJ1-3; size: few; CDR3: CASRAGLSGNTIYF; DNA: TGTGCCAGCAGAGCGGGACTCTCTGGAAACACCATATATTTT
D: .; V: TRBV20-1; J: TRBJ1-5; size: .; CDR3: CSARGRRALGQPQHF; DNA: TGCAGTGCTAGAGGGCGCCGGGCCCTCGGGCAGCCCCAGCATTTT
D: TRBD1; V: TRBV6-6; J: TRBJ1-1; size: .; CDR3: CASSPGQEYVARKAFF; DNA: TGTGCCAGCAGTCCGGGACAGGAATATGTTGCCCGGAAAGCTTTCTTT
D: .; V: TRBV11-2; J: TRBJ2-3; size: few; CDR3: CASSFGQIRDTQYF; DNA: TGTGCCAGCAGCTTCGGACAGATACGGGATACGCAGTATTTT
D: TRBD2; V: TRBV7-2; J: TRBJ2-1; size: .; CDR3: CASSGGGRPNEQFF; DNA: TGTGCCAGCAGCGGGGGCGGGAGGCCGAATGAGCAGTTCTTC
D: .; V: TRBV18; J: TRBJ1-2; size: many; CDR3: CASSPSRDGGYTF; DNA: TGTGCCAGCTCACCAAGTCGGGACGGTGGCTACACCTTC
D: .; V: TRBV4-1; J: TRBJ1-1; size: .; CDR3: CASSLTRANTEAFF; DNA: TGCGCCAGCAGCCTCACCCGGGCGAACACTGAAGCTTTCTTT
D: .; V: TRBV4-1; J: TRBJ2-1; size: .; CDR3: CASSRDFGHEQFF; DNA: TGCGCCAGCAGCCGAGACTTCGGGCATGAGCAGTTCTTC
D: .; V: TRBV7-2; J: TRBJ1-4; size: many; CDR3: CASSFQGSAEKLFF; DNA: TGTGCCAGCAGCTTCCAGGGGTCGGCGGAAAAACTGTTTTTT